This T cell receptor (beta chain) was recovered during a study of blood T cell repertoires in COVID-19. For the study at large: The United States, Italy and Spain provided the acute and convalescent COVID-19 samples.

J gave up 7 bases and V 4 bases, and 4 bases lay outside the gene matches. CDR3 length: 14 amino acids. The germline V gene has CDR1 LGHDT and CDR2 YNNKEL (reference sequence). Details on this clone: In the same sample, other DNA sequences code for this CDR3.

Clones were sequenced by immunoSEQ multiplex PCR, and TCRdb holds only the in-frame ones, with some missing. This table has 75,000 to 95,000 clones, about 90% appearing once. Sequenced material: peripheral blood. The chain links TRBV3-1 (or the pseudogene TRBV3-2) to TRBJ1-5; TRBD1 matches at 10 bases. The sequence came from a human donor in a cohort sampled during active COVID-19. CDR3 nucleotides: TGTGCCAGCAGCCCGACAGGGGGCCGACAGCCCCAGCATTTT. It is translated as CASSPTGGRQPQHF.